The 11 T cell receptor beta chains reported below all come from one sample, sequenced in a study of neoadjuvant anti-PD-1 for oral cavity cancer. Documented time point: after neoadjuvant nivolumab, at surgical resection. The data were produced by immunoSEQ multiplex PCR, yet TCRdb's version contains in-frame clones alone and is incomplete. In the table there are some 14,000 clones, around three quarters of which are singletons. The sample here was PBMCs, taken after nivolumab (anti-PD-1) treatment. The receptors here all came from a person aged 40 to 85 with oral cavity squamous cell carcinoma.

The chain is built from TRBV7-8 and TRBJ1-3, with 7 bases identical to TRBD1. The length of the CDR3 is 16 residues. Germline assignment: CDR1 SGHVS and CDR2 FQNEAQ. The V and J ends lost 5 bases and 1 base, in that order; junction bases with no gene match: 8. For the CDR3, the DNA is TGTGCCAGCAGCCCCCAACAGGGGTTATCTGGAAACACCATATATTTT. The encoded protein is CASSPQQGLSGNTIYF.

The chain carries TRBV5-6 and TRBJ2-2; no definite D call. CDR1 is SGHDT, CDR2 YYEEEE, per germline. There are 16 residues in the CDR3. Trimming took 2 bases from V and 4 from J, leaving 15 bases between them. For the CDR3, the DNA is TGTGCCAGCAGCTTCCGGGTGACAAGGGCCACCGGGGAGCTGTTTTTT. It is translated as CASSFRVTRATGELFF.

The V call is TRBV28, the J call TRBJ2-1, with D possibly matching TRBD2 (5 bases). Trimming took 7 bases from V and 0 from J, leaving 19 bases between them. CDR1 MDHEN and CDR2 SYDVKM come from the germline V gene. The CDR3 spans 17 residues. CDR3 residues: CASTGGVPSTSYNEQFF. The CDR3 nucleotides are TGTGCCAGCACCGGCGGCGTGCCTAGCACCTCCTACAATGAGCAGTTCTTC.

The V gene is TRBV11-3, the J gene TRBJ2-5; D is unresolved. Germline lookup yields CDR1 SGHNT and CDR2 YENEEA. Trimming shortened V by 1 base and J by 3 bases, and 6 bases separated the two germline ends. The CDR3 sequence is 13 residues long. DNA for the CDR3: TGTGCCAGCAGCTTAGGTGTAGAAGAGACCCAGTACTTC. Its translation: CASSLGVEETQYF.

The chain links TRBV5-1 to TRBJ2-3, with D perhaps assigned TRBD1 or TRBD2 (5 bases each). V was pared by 0 bases and J by 6 bases, with 11 bases between. CDR3 length: 14 amino acids. Germline values: CDR1 SGHRS, CDR2 YFSETQ. CDR3 bases: TGCGCCAGCAGCTTGGGAAGTTGGGGGGATACGCAGTATTTT. Translation: CASSLGSWGDTQYF.

The sample holds one count of this clone. The V and J genes are TRBV6-4 and TRBJ2-2; the match to TRBD1 covers 7 bases. CDR1 is MRHNA, CDR2 SNTAGT, per germline. The CDR3 is made up of 14 amino acids. Losses at the gene ends were 3 bases for V and 4 bases for J; bases not matched to a gene: 2. The CDR3 region has the DNA TGTGCCAGCAGTGAGTCAGGGGGCACCGGGGAGCTGTTTTTT. It translates to CASSESGGTGELFF.

V gene TRBV29-1 combines with J gene TRBJ2-7; possibly TRBD2 for D (6 bases). Germline assignment: CDR1 SQVTM and CDR2 ANQGSEA. The CDR3 has 14 amino acids. V lost 1 base and J 10 bases, leaving 20 bases between the germline ends. The DNA of the CDR3 is TGCAGCGTTGAAGCCCCGGGACTCCCCTTGAGTCAGTACTTC. This encodes CSVEAPGLPLSQYF.

The rearrangement links TRBV7-2 to TRBJ2-1, with 12 bases that match TRBD2. Germline loops: CDR1 SGHTA, CDR2 FQGNSA. V was clipped by 0 bases and J by 2 bases; unmatched bases: 2. The CDR3 length is 17 residues. CDR3 loop: CASSLAASGGAYNEQFF. DNA of the CDR3: TGTGCCAGCAGCTTAGCGGCTAGCGGGGGGGCCTACAATGAGCAGTTCTTC. The full variable domain, with the rest looked up from reference TRBV7-2 and TRBJ2-1, is GAGVSQSPSNKVTEKGKDVELRCDPISGHTALYWYRQSLGQGLEFLIYFQGNSAPDKSGLPSDRFSAERTGGSVSTLTIQRTQQEDSAVYLCASSLAASGGAYNEQFFGPGTRLTVL.

V is TRBV5-1 and J is TRBJ2-5; no reliable D call. The V gene lost 0 bases and the J gene lost 1 base, with 10 bases spanning the gap. Germline values: CDR1 SGHRS, CDR2 YFSETQ. The CDR3 is 15 amino acids. Here the CDR3 reads CASSLEGGRQETQYF. The CDR3 DNA is TGCGCCAGCAGCTTGGAGGGCGGACGCCAAGAGACCCAGTACTTC.

The sample holds a few counts of this clone. The rearrangement joins TRBV29-1 to TRBJ1-2; TRBD1 is a possible D gene (5 bases). The V end lost 6 bases, the J end lost 8 bases, and 13 bases lay between the germline ends. The CDR3 extends over 11 amino acids. The V gene's germline CDR1 is SQVTM and CDR2 ANQGSEA. In nucleotides, the CDR3 is TGCAGCGTCGTTGGGACTATCGGCTACACCTTC. Protein product: CSVVGTIGYTF.

The chain couples TRBV19 to TRBJ1-5; D unclear. V gave up 3 bases and J gave up 0 bases, with 18 bases separating them. Germline V gives CDR1 LNHDA, CDR2 SQIVND (reference sequence). This CDR3 spans 18 amino acids. In nucleotides, the CDR3 is TGTGCCAGTAGTATTGATCCCCCAGGCTCATATAGCAATCAGCCCCAGCATTTT. As protein: CASSIDPPGSYSNQPQHF.